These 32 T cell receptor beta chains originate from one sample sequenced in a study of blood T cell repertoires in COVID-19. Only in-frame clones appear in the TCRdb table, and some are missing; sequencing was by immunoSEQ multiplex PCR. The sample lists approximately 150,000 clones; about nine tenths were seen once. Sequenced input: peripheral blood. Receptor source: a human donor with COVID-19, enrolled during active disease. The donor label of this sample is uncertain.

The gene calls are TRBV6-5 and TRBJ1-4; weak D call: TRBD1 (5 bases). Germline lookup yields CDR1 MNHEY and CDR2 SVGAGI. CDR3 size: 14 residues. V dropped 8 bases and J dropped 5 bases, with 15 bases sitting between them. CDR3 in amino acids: CASRGSSSNEKLFF. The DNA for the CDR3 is TGTGCCAGCCGGGGGTCCTCTTCAAATGAAAAACTGTTTTTT.

The CDR3 DNA reads as TGCGCCAGCAGCTTGAGAGCGGGGTCAGATACGCAGTATTTT. Amino acids: CASSLRAGSDTQYF. The chain recombines TRBV5-1 with TRBJ2-3; 7 nucleotides match TRBD2. V dropped 1 base and J dropped 4; count of bases not matched to a gene: 3. Per the germline V gene, CDR1 is SGHRS and CDR2 is YFSETQ. The CDR3 is 14 residues long.

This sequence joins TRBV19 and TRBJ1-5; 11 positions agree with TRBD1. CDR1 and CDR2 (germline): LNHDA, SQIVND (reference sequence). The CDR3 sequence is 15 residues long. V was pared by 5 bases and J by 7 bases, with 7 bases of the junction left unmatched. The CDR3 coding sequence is TGTGCCAGTAGTCTAGGACAGGGGGCGAGACAGCCCCAGCATTTT. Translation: CASSLGQGARQPQHF.

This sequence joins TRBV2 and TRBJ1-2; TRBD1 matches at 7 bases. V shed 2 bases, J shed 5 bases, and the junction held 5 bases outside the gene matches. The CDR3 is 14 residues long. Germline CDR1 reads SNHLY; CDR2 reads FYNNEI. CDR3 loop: CASSEQGGEYGYTF. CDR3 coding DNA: TGTGCCAGCAGTGAACAAGGGGGCGAGTATGGCTACACCTTC.

CDR3 nucleotides: TGTGCCAGCAGCTTAGGTACGGGGATTAGGGTCGTGACTGAAGCTTTCTTT. This codes for CASSLGTGIRVVTEAFF. The chain has TRBV11-2 and TRBJ1-1; D is undetermined. V lost 1 base, J lost 5 bases, and 20 bases lay in between. The CDR3 spans 17 residues. Germline-derived CDR1 and CDR2 are SGHAT and FQNNGV.

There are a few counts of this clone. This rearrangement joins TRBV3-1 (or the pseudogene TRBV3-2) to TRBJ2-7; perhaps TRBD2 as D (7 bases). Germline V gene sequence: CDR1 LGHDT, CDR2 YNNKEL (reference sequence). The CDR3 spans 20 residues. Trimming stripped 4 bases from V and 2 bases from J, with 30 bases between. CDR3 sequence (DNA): TGTGCCAGCAGCCTAACCGAACATGGGAGGGGGGGCCGCACGCCCTACGAGCAGTACTTC. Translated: CASSLTEHGRGGRTPYEQYF.

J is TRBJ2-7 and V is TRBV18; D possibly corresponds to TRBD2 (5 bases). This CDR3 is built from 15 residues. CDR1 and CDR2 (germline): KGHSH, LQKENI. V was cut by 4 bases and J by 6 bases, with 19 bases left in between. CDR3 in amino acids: CASSLSQLSGFEQYF. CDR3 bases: TGTGCCAGCTCACTCAGTCAACTAAGCGGTTTCGAGCAGTACTTC. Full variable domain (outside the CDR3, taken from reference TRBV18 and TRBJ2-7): NAGVMQNPRHLVRRRGQEARLRCSPMKGHSHVYWYRQLPEEGLKFMVYLQKENIIDESGMPKERFSAEFPKEGPSILRIQQVVRGDSAAYFCASSLSQLSGFEQYFGPGTRLTVT.

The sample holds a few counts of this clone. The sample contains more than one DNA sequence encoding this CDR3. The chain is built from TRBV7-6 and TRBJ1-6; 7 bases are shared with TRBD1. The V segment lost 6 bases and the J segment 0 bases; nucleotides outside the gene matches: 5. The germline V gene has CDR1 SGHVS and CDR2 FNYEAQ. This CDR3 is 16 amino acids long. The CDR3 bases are TGTGCCAGCAGTTTACAGGGGAGCTCCTATAATTCACCCCTCCACTTT. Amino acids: CASSLQGSSYNSPLHF.

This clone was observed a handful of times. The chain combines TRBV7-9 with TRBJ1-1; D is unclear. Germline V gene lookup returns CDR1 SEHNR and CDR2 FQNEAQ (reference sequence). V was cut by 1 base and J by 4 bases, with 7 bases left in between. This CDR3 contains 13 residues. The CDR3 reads CASSLDRSTEAFF. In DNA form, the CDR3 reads TGTGCCAGCAGCTTAGATAGGAGCACTGAAGCTTTCTTT. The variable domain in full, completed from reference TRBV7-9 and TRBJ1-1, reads DTGVSQNPRHKITKRGQNVTFRCDPISEHNRLYWYRQTLGQGPEFLTYFQNEAQLEKSRLLSDRFSAERPKGSFSTLEIQRTEQGDSAMYLCASSLDRSTEAFFGQGTRLTVV.

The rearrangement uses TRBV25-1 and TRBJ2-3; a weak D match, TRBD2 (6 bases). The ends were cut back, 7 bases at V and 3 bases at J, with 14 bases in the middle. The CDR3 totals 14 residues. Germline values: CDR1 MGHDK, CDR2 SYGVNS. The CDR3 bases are TGTGCCAGCACCGCGCGGGGTTCGACAGATACGCAGTATTTT. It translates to CASTARGSTDTQYF.

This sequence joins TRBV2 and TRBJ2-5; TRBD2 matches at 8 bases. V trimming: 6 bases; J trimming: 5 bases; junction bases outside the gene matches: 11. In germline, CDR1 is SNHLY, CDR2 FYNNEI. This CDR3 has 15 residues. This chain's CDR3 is CASSVGTRGGETQYF. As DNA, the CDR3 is TGTGCCAGCAGCGTAGGGACTCGGGGGGGGGAGACCCAGTACTTC.

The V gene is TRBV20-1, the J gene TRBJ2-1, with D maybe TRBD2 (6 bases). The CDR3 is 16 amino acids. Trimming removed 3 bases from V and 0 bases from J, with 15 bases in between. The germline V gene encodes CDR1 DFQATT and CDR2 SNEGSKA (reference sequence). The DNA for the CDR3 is TGCAGTGCTAGTTGGCTTGGAGGGAGCTCCTACAATGAGCAGTTCTTC. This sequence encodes CSASWLGGSSYNEQFF.

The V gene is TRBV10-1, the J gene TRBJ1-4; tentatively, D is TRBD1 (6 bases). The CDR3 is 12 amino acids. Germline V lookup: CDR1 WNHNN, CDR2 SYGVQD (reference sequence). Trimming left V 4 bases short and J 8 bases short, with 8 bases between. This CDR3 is CASSGTAEKLFF. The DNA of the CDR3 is TGCGCCAGCAGTGGGACAGCCGAAAAACTGTTTTTT.

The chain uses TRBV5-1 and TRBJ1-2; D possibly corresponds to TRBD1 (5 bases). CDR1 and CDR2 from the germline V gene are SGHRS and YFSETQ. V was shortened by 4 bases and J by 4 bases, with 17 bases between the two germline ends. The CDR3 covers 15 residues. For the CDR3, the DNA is TGCGCCAGCAGCCCTAACGCGGGGGACTTCTATGGCTACACCTTC. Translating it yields CASSPNAGDFYGYTF.

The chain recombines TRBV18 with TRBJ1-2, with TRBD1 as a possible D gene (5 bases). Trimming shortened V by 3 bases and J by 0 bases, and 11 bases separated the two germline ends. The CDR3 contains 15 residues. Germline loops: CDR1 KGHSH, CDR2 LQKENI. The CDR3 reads CASSPSRQPNYGYTF. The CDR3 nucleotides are TGTGCCAGCTCACCCAGCCGACAGCCTAACTATGGCTACACCTTC.

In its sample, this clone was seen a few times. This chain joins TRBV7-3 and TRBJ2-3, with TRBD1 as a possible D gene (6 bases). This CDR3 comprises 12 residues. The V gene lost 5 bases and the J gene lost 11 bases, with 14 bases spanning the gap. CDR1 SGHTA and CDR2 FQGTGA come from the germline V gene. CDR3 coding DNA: TGTGCCAGCAGCCTCGCATCGGGACAGCAGTATTTT. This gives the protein CASSLASGQQYF.

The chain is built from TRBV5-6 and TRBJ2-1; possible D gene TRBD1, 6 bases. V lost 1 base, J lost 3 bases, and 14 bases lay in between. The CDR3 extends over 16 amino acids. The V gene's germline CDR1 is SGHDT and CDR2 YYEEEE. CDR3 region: CASSLIKDSYYNEQFF. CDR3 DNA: TGTGCCAGCAGCTTGATCAAGGACAGCTACTACAATGAGCAGTTCTTC. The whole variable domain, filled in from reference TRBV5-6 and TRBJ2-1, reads DAGVTQSPTHLIKTRGQQVTLRCSPKSGHDTVSWYQQALGQGPQFIFQYYEEEERQRGNFPDRFSGHQFPNYSSELNVNALLLGDSALYLCASSLIKDSYYNEQFFGPGTRLTVL.

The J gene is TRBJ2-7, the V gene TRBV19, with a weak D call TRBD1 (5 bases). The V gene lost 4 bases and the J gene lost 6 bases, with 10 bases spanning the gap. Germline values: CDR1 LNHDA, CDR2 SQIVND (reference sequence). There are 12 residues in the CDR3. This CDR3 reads CASSNRIGEQYF. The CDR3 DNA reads TGTGCCAGTAGTAACAGGATCGGCGAGCAGTACTTC.

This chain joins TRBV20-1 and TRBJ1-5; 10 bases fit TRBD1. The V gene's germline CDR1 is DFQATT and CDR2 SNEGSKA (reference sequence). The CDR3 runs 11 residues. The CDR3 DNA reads TGCAGGACAGGGGGCAGGCAGCCCCAGCATTTT. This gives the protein CRTGGRQPQHF.

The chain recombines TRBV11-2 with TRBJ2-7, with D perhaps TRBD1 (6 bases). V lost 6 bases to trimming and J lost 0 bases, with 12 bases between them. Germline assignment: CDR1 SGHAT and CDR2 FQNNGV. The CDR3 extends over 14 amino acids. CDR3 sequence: CASSSTGSSYEQYF. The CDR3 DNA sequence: TGTGCCAGCAGTTCAACAGGGAGCTCCTACGAGCAGTACTTC.

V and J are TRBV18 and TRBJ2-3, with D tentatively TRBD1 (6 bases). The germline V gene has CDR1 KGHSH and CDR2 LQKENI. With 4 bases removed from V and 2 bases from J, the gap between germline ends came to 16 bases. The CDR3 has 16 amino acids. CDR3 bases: TGTGCCAGCTCACTTCGACAGAAGGGGGACACAGATACGCAGTATTTT. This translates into CASSLRQKGDTDTQYF.

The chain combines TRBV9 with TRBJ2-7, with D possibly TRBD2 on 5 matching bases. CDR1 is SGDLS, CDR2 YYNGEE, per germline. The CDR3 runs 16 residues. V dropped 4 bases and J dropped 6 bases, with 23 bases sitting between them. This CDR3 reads CASSPPGRGTTSEQYF. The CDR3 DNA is TGTGCCAGCAGCCCGCCAGGACGGGGTACTACGTCCGAGCAGTACTTC.

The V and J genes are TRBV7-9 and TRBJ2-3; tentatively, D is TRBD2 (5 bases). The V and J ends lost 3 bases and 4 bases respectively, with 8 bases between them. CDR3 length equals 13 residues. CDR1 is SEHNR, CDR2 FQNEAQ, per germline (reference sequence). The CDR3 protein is CASSLRDADTQYF. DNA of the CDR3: TGTGCCAGCAGCTTGAGGGATGCAGATACGCAGTATTTT.

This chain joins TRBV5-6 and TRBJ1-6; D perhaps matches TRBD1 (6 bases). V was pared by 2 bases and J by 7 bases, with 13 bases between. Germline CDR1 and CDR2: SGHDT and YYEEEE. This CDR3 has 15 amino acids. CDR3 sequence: CASSLRTAFNSPLHF. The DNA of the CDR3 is TGTGCCAGCAGCTTACGGACAGCGTTCAATTCACCCCTCCACTTT.

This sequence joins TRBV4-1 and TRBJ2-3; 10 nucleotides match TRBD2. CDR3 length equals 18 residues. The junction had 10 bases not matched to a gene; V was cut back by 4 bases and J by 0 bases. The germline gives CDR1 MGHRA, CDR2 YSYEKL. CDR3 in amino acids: CASSRQSGGALSTDTQYF. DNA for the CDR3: TGCGCCAGCAGCCGTCAGAGCGGGGGGGCTTTAAGCACAGATACGCAGTATTTT.

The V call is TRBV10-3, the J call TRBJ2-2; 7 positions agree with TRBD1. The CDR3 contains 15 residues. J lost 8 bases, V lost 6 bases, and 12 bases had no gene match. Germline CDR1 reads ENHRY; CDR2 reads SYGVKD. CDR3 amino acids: CAISTGTVIPGELFF. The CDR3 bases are TGTGCCATCAGCACCGGGACAGTAATTCCGGGGGAGCTGTTTTTT.

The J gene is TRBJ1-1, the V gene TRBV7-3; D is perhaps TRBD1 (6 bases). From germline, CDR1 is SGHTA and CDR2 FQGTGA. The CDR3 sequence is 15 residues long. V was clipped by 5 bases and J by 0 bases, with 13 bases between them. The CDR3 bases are TGTGCCAGCAGCGCAGGGGCCCTTATGAACACTGAAGCTTTCTTT. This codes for CASSAGALMNTEAFF.

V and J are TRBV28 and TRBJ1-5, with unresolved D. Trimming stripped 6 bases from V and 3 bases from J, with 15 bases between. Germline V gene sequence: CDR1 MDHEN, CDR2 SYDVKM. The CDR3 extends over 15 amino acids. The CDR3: CASRSSQTSNQPQHF. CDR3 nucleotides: TGTGCCAGCAGGTCAAGTCAGACATCCAATCAGCCCCAGCATTTT.

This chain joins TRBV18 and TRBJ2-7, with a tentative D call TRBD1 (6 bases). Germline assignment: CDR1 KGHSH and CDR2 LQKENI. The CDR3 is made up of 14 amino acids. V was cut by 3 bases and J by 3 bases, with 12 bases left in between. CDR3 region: CASSPWNRVYEQYF. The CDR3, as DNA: TGTGCCAGCTCACCCTGGAACAGGGTCTACGAGCAGTACTTC.

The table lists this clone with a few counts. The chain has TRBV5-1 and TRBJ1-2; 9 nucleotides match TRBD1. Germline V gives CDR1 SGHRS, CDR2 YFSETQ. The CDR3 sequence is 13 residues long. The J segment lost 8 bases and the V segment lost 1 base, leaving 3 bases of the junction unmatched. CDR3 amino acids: CASSLPDRGGYTF. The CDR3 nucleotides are TGCGCCAGCAGCTTGCCGGACAGGGGAGGCTACACCTTC.

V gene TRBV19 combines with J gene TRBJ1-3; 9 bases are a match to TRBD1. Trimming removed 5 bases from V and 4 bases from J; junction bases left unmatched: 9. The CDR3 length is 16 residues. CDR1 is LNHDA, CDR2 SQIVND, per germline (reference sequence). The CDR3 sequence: CASSSTQGAAGNTIYF. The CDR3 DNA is TGTGCCAGTAGTTCGACACAGGGGGCAGCGGGAAACACCATATATTTT. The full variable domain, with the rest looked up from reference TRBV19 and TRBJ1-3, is DGGITQSPKYLFRKEGQNVTLSCEQNLNHDAMYWYRQDPGQGLRLIYYSQIVNDFQKGDIAEGYSVSREKKESFPLTVTSAQKNPTAFYLCASSSTQGAAGNTIYFGEGSWLTVV.

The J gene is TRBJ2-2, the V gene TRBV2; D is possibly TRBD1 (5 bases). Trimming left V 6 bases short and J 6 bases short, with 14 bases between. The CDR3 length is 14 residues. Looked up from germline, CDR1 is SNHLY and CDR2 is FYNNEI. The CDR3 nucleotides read TGTGCCAGCAGAGACGACAGAGAGTCCGGGGAGCTGTTTTTT. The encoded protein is CASRDDRESGELFF.